These 17 T cell receptor beta chains share one sample of origin, sequenced in a study of T cells in tuberculosis. This table comes from immunoSEQ multiplex PCR, and its TCRdb copy is limited to in-frame clones, with some not included. The table has tens of thousands of clones, about 94% seen once; the top ten hold 6.5% to 8.5%. Sequenced sample: PBMCs. The receptors here all came from a donor aged 5 to 30 with latent tuberculosis or without tuberculosis infection.

The V gene is TRBV9, the J gene TRBJ2-7, with D perhaps TRBD1 (6 bases). Per germline, CDR1 SGDLS and CDR2 YYNGEE. Trimming took off 3 bases at V and 6 bases at J, with 10 bases between the two ends. The CDR3 extends over 12 amino acids. CDR3 region: CASSDREAEQYF. In nucleotides, the CDR3 is TGTGCCAGCAGCGACAGGGAAGCCGAGCAGTACTTC.

CDR3 coding DNA: TGTGCCAGCAGCTTTTCCGGGACTCGCGCGTCAGATACGCAGTATTTT. Translated: CASSFSGTRASDTQYF. V and J are TRBV7-6 and TRBJ2-3; weak D call: TRBD2 (6 bases). The V end was cut by 3 bases, the J end by 4 bases, with 17 bases between. This CDR3 contains 16 residues. Germline loops: CDR1 SGHVS, CDR2 FNYEAQ.

The DNA of the CDR3 is TGTGCCATCAGTGAGCCAGGGTCTAGCTATGGCTACACCTTC. It specifies CAISEPGSSYGYTF. This chain links TRBV10-3 with TRBJ1-2, with D perhaps matching TRBD1 (5 bases). This CDR3 comprises 14 residues. The germline CDR1 and CDR2 sequences are ENHRY and SYGVKD. V shed 2 bases and J shed 4 bases, with 11 bases lying between them.

The chain combines TRBV9 with TRBJ2-2; D call uncertain. Germline V gives CDR1 SGDLS, CDR2 YYNGEE. The V and J ends lost 4 bases and 2 bases respectively, with 6 bases between them. The CDR3 is 13 amino acids. The CDR3 here is CASSPQNTGELFF. The CDR3, as DNA: TGTGCCAGCAGCCCCCAAAACACCGGGGAGCTGTTTTTT.

The V call is TRBV6-1, the J call TRBJ1-1; D gene ambiguous. The length of the CDR3 is 14 residues. Trimming pared 3 bases from V and 4 bases from J, leaving 12 bases between. The germline gives CDR1 MNHNS, CDR2 SASEGT. The CDR3 is CASSETGRATEAFF. The DNA for the CDR3 is TGTGCCAGCAGTGAGACCGGGCGGGCCACTGAAGCTTTCTTT.

The CDR3 here is CASSAYRNTEAFF. The CDR3 DNA sequence: TGTGCCAGTAGTGCCTACAGGAACACTGAAGCTTTCTTT. The chain links TRBV19 to TRBJ1-1; D not resolved. The V gene lost 5 bases and the J gene lost 1 base, with 8 bases spanning the gap. Per germline, CDR1 LNHDA and CDR2 SQIVND (reference sequence). The length of the CDR3 is 13 residues.

The rearrangement uses TRBV12-5 and TRBJ1-5; D gene ambiguous. Per the germline V gene, CDR1 is LGHNT and CDR2 is FRNRAP. V lost 6 bases to trimming and J lost 0 bases, with 3 bases between them. This CDR3 region has 12 residues. The CDR3 coding sequence is TGTGCTAGTGGCTTTAGCAATCAGCCCCAGCATTTT. Its translation is CASGFSNQPQHF.

J is TRBJ1-2 and V is TRBV27; 10 nucleotides line up with TRBD1. This CDR3 region has 14 residues. V lost 6 bases to trimming and J lost 3 bases; unmatched junction nucleotides: 4. Per the germline V gene, CDR1 is MNHEY and CDR2 is SMNVEV (reference sequence). The CDR3 DNA follows: TGTGCCAGCAGCGGGACAGGGGTTGACTATGGCTACACCTTC. This encodes CASSGTGVDYGYTF.

V and J are TRBV28 and TRBJ2-7; D might be TRBD2 (6 bases). Germline loops: CDR1 MDHEN, CDR2 SYDVKM. V was cut by 7 bases and J by 4 bases, with 23 bases left in between. The CDR3 is 16 residues long. CDR3 region: CASTSGGALILYEQYF. The CDR3 bases are TGTGCCAGCACCTCTGGCGGGGCCCTAATTTTATACGAGCAGTACTTC.

V gene TRBV5-4 combines with J gene TRBJ1-2; the match to TRBD1 covers 8 bases. The J segment lost 6 bases and the V segment lost 2 bases, leaving 9 bases of the junction unmatched. This CDR3 has 15 amino acids. The germline V gene has CDR1 SGHNT and CDR2 YYREEE (reference sequence). The chain's CDR3 is CASSFDRRGPDGYTF. CDR3 sequence (DNA): TGTGCCAGCAGCTTCGACCGCAGGGGGCCGGATGGCTACACCTTC.

The chain links TRBV7-2 to TRBJ1-5; the D gene is possibly TRBD1 (5 bases). Germline V gene sequence: CDR1 SGHTA, CDR2 FQGNSA. The V gene lost 1 base and the J gene lost 2 bases, with 12 bases spanning the gap. The CDR3 has 16 residues. The CDR3 protein is CASSLGGGVGNQPQHF. The CDR3 DNA sequence: TGTGCCAGCAGCTTAGGTGGGGGGGTCGGCAATCAGCCCCAGCATTTT. Combining the CDR3 with reference TRBV7-2 and TRBJ1-5 gives the whole variable domain GAGVSQSPSNKVTEKGKDVELRCDPISGHTALYWYRQSLGQGLEFLIYFQGNSAPDKSGLPSDRFSAERTGGSVSTLTIQRTQQEDSAVYLCASSLGGGVGNQPQHFGDGTRLSIL.

CDR3 coding DNA: TGTGCCAGCAGCCACAACAATGAGCAGTTCTTC. This sequence encodes CASSHNNEQFF. V and J are TRBV11-2 and TRBJ2-1, with D unresolved. Per the germline V gene, CDR1 is SGHAT and CDR2 is FQNNGV. Trimming shortened V by 5 bases and J by 5 bases, and 4 bases separated the two germline ends. This CDR3 is built from 11 residues. The full variable domain, rest sourced from reference TRBV11-2 and TRBJ2-1, is EAGVAQSPRYKIIEKRQSVAFWCNPISGHATLYWYQQILGQGPKLLIQFQNNGVVDDSQLPKDRFSAERLKGVDSTLKIQPAKLEDSAVYLCASSHNNEQFFGPGTRLTVL.

The rearrangement uses TRBV10-3 and TRBJ2-7; possible D gene TRBD2, 6 bases. CDR3 size: 16 residues. Germline V gene sequence: CDR1 ENHRY, CDR2 SYGVKD. Between the trimmed V and J ends, which lost 1 base and 2 bases, there was a span of 15 bases. CDR3 nucleotides: TGTGCCATCAGTGAGTTGGGCGGGACGAACACCTACGAGCAGTACTTC. It yields the protein CAISELGGTNTYEQYF.

This chain uses TRBV23-1 with TRBJ1-2; maybe TRBD1 (5 bases). TRBV23-1 is an ORF, and what it does is uncertain. V lost 6 bases to trimming and J lost 3 bases, with 29 bases between them. The CDR3 runs to 19 residues. CDR3 in DNA: TGCGCCAGCAGAGGGGTCTGGCAGGGCCAAGTTCGGGTCCACTATGGCTACACCTTC. Translated, it gives CASRGVWQGQVRVHYGYTF.

The chain uses TRBV14 and TRBJ2-3, with D uncertain. The CDR3 totals 14 residues. The V and J ends lost 1 base and 7 bases respectively, with 12 bases between them. The V gene's germline CDR1 is SGHDN and CDR2 FVKESK. The CDR3 DNA follows: TGTGCCAGCAGCCAAGGCATGGAGTACTATACGCAGTATTTT. Its translation is CASSQGMEYYTQYF.

The rearrangement uses TRBV6-4 and TRBJ2-3; weak D call: TRBD1 (6 bases). CDR1 and CDR2 from the germline V gene are MRHNA and SNTAGT. Trimming shortened V by 2 bases and J by 2 bases, and 8 bases separated the two germline ends. The CDR3 length is 14 residues. The CDR3 reads CASSDRDNTDTQYF. In DNA, the CDR3 is TGTGCCAGCAGTGACCGGGACAACACAGATACGCAGTATTTT.

This chain joins TRBV6-5 and TRBJ1-6; 9 nucleotides agree with TRBD1. Germline values: CDR1 MNHEY, CDR2 SVGAGI. With 5 bases clipped from V and 8 bases from J, the junction kept 7 bases outside the gene matches. The CDR3 extends over 15 amino acids. The CDR3 reads CASSQDRGDYSPLHF. CDR3 in DNA: TGTGCCAGCAGTCAGGACAGGGGAGATTATTCACCCCTCCACTTT.